The 5 T cell receptor beta chains below all came from one sample that was sequenced in a study of metastatic and nonmetastatic thyroid tumors. Patients underwent thyroid surgery, and none had received any treatment before it. TCRdb ran MiXCR on the PCR reads. This sample has around 19,000 clones, with around 34% found just once. Specimen: tumor tissue. These TCRs come from a female donor with papillary thyroid cancer or a benign thyroid nodule (not recorded which). Some clones in this sample may be carry-over from other donors' samples.

This chain connects TRBV20-1 to TRBJ2-7; 11 bases match TRBD2. Germline values: CDR1 DFQATT, CDR2 SNEGSKA (reference sequence). This CDR3 contains 13 residues. Trimming removed 2 bases from V and 3 bases from J; junction bases left unmatched: 0. The CDR3 reads CSARTSGGYEQYF. In DNA form, the CDR3 reads TGCAGTGCTAGAACTAGCGGGGGCTACGAGCAGTACTTC.

CDR3 in amino acids: CASSPLQGGEQYF. CDR3 nucleotides: TGTGCCAGCAGTCCCCTCCAGGGAGGTGAGCAGTACTTC. This sequence joins TRBV12-3 or TRBV12-4 and TRBJ2-7; a weak D match, TRBD2 (6 bases). The CDR3 sequence is 13 residues long. Trimming took off 5 bases at V and 7 bases at J, with 15 bases between the two ends.

The gene calls are TRBV11-2 and TRBJ1-1; D is perhaps TRBD1 (6 bases). Germline CDR1 SGHAT, CDR2 FQNNGV. Deletions cut 3 bases from V and 6 bases from J, with 14 bases between. CDR3 size: 14 residues. CDR3 loop: CASSFGQRVPEAFF. The CDR3, as DNA: TGTGCCAGCAGCTTTGGACAGAGGGTACCTGAAGCTTTCTTT.

The J gene is TRBJ1-5, the V gene TRBV19; D possibly corresponds to TRBD1 (5 bases). The CDR3 spans 14 residues. Per the germline V gene, CDR1 is LNHDA and CDR2 is SQIVND (reference sequence). V gave up 5 bases and J gave up 0 bases, with 8 bases separating them. CDR3 protein: CASSDSYSNQPQHF. DNA of the CDR3: TGTGCCAGTAGTGACAGTTATAGCAATCAGCCCCAGCATTTT.

This clone has more than one count but fewer than ten. The rearrangement joins TRBV12-3 or TRBV12-4 to TRBJ1-6; no definite D call. The CDR3 is 12 residues long. V shed 6 bases and J shed 11 bases, with 11 bases lying between them. The CDR3 is CASRGSVAPLHF. In nucleotides, the CDR3 is TGTGCCAGCAGGGGATCTGTGGCACCCCTCCACTTT.